This T cell receptor beta chain originates from a study of OX40 agonist ivuxolimab in advanced cancers. Describing the broader study: Ivuxolimab was a fully human IgG2 agonistic monoclonal antibody targeting the costimulatory receptor OX40 (CD134). Intravenous ivuxolimab was administered to patients every 2 weeks at six dose levels: 0.01, 0.1, 0.3, 1.5, 3 and 10 mg/kg. Among the 50 to 55 dose-escalation patients, roughly 20 had hepatocellular carcinoma, about 15 melanoma, 9 renal cell carcinoma and 9 head and neck cancer. A male proportion of around 80% and a mean age of approximately 58 years, ranging from 23 to 79, were recorded for the dose-escalation cohort. Patients were allowed to have had prior anti-PD-1, anti-PD-L1 or anti-CTLA-4 therapy, and approximately 40% of the dose-escalation patients had been treated with checkpoint inhibitors. Partial responses occurred in three dose-escalation patients: two with cutaneous melanoma and one with hepatocellular carcinoma. The point of sequencing TCRbeta in the periphery was to test whether ivuxolimab changed TCR sequence diversity and drove clonal T-cell expansion. The paper reports the monotherapy dose-escalation portion (N = 52 patients) of the phase I ivuxolimab trial. What the work shows at the level of the full study, not this receptor alone: In the 0.1-3.0 mg/kg groups, partial responders were among the patients with the lowest normalized peripheral clonal expansion, particularly in CD8+ T cells. At doses from 0.1 to 3.0 mg/kg, clonal expansion was seen in both CD4+ and CD8+ blood T cells between baseline and week 6. On average, CD8+ T cells showed more expanded clones than CD4+ T cells after ivuxolimab. The antigen specificity of the peripheral T cells that underwent clonal expansion was not determined. Low levels of normalized T-cell clonal expansion were also shown by some nonresponding patients.

To sequence the TCRbeta CDR3 region, genomic DNA was isolated from the sorted cells. The immunoSEQ Assay was used to sequence the TCRbeta CDR3 regions. TCRdb retrieved this table from immuneACCESS and kept in-frame rearrangements only. Not all clones are present; in checked studies, unresolved V genes account for under half, and no reason is known for the remainder. Here the sample has about 66,000 clones; around 84% occur a single time. The leading ten clones occupy 5.5% to 8.5% of the sample. For this clone: What this receptor recognizes is not known. Nothing much larger sits one base from this clone, and base qualities are not available.

The trial excluded patients who had a history of autoimmune disease or were on systemic immunosuppression. Peripheral blood for TCR sequencing was collected from all dose cohorts at baseline, on cycle 4 day 1, and on cycle 7 day 1. The samples were taken from a phase I, first-in-human, multicenter, open-label dose-escalation trial of ivuxolimab. The trial enrolled adults with locally advanced or metastatic head and neck squamous cell, hepatocellular, melanoma or renal cell carcinoma. CD4+ and CD8+ T cells were sorted separately from peripheral blood before TCR sequencing. Per the germline V gene, LGHNA is the CDR1 and YNFKEQ is the CDR2. The CDR3 contains 14 residues, cysteine and phenylalanine counted. Solely the CDR3 DNA is kept, with 42 bases framed from the first base. V is shortened by 4 bases, J by 5 bases, and the region joining them spans 15 bases.

The sample here was CD4+ or CD8+ T cells sorted from blood, taken in a trial of the OX40 agonist ivuxolimab. The receptor's source is an adult with an advanced solid tumor such as melanoma, head and neck, liver or kidney cancer. Recombination linked TRBV4-2 to TRBJ2-7, with no reliable assignment of the D segment. The CDR3 reads CASSREVVSDEQYF. Here is the DNA: TGTGCCAGCAGCCGCGAGGTGGTATCCGACGAGCAGTACTTC.